This T cell receptor (beta chain) was sequenced in a study of cytomegalovirus exposure and HLA in healthy donors. Study conclusions and caveats: According to a later analysis, most TCR beta chains associated with CMV appeared HLA-restricted.

A multiplex PCR was run with 60 Vbeta primers and 13 Jbeta primers. Under the authors' procedure: About 11 million of the roughly 80 million unique TCR beta chains counted in a later analysis were shared. Produced via immunoSEQ multiplex PCR; TCRdb's table is partial and in-frame only. V, J and clone size are taken as reported in that table, and D and trimming were inferred from the DNA itself. The table has about 220,000 clones, more than 60% seen once. Each donor's status was that of a healthy bone marrow donor. Germline CDR1 and CDR2: MNHEY and SVGAGI. This CDR3 spans 14 amino acids. The V and J ends lost 8 bases and 7 bases respectively, with 18 bases between them. A single count supports this clone. What it binds is unknown.

Sequences were obtained from PBMCs. The chain recombines TRBV6-5 with TRBJ1-5; possibly TRBD1 for D (5 bases). The clonotype was recovered from a woman aged 25 to 45 in good health and CMV-seronegative. CDR3 nucleotide sequence: TGTGCCAGCTCCTACTCGGGGAGGGGACAGCCCCAGCATTTT. Translating gives CASSYSGRGQPQHF.